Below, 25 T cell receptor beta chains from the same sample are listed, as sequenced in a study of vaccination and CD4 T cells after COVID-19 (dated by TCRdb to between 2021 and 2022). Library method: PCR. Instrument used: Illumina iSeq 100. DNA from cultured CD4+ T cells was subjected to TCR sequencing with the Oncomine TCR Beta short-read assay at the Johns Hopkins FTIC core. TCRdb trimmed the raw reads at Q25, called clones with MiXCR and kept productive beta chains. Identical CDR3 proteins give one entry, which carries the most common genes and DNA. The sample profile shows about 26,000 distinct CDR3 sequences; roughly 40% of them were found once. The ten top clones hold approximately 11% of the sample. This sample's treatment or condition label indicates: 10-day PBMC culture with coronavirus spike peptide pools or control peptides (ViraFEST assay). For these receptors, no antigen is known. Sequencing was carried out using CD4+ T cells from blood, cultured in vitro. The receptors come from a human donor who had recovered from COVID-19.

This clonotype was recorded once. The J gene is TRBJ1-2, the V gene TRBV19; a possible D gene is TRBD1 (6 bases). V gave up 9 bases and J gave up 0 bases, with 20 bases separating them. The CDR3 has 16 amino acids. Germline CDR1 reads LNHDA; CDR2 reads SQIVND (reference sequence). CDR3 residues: CASRGGSGSPNYGYTF. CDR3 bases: TGTGCCAGCCGAGGGGGGTCCGGGAGTCCTAACTATGGCTACACCTTC.

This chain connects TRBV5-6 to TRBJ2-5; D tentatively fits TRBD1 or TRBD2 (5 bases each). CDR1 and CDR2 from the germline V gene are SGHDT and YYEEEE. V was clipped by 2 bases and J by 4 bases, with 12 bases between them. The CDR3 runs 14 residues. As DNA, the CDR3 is TGTGCCAGCAGCTTACGAGAGGGGTTAGAGACCCAGTACTTC. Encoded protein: CASSLREGLETQYF.

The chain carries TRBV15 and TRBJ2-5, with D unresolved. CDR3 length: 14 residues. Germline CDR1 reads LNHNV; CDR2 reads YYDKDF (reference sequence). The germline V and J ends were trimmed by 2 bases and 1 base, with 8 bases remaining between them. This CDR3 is CATSRRTLQETQYF. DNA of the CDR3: TGTGCCACCAGCAGACGGACCCTCCAAGAGACCCAGTACTTC.

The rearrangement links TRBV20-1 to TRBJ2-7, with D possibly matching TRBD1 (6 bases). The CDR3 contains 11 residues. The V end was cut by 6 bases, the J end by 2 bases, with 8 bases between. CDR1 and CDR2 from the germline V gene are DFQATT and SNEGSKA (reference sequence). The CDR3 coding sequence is TGCAGTGCAGGGGGAACCTACGAGCAGTACTTC. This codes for CSAGGTYEQYF.

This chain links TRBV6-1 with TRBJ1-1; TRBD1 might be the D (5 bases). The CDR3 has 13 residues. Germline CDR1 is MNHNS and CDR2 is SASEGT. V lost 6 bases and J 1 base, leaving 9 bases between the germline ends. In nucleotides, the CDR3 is TGTGCCAGCAGCCCGGACAAGAACACTGAAGCTTTCTTT. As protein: CASSPDKNTEAFF.

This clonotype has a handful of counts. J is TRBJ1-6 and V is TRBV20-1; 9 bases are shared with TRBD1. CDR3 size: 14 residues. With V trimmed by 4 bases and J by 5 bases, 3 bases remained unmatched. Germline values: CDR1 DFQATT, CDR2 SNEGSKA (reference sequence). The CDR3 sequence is CSATRDRDNSPLHF. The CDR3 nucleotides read TGCAGTGCTACCAGGGACAGGGATAATTCACCCCTCCACTTT.

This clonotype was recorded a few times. Written as DNA, the CDR3 is TGCGCCAGCAGTGAGTCTAGCGGGGCTAGCACAGATACGCAGTATTTT. This encodes CASSESSGASTDTQYF. This chain links TRBV10-1 with TRBJ2-3; TRBD2 aligns across 8 bases. V dropped 0 bases and J dropped 0; count of bases not matched to a gene: 2. Looked up from germline, CDR1 is WNHNN and CDR2 is SYGVQD (reference sequence). CDR3 size: 16 residues.

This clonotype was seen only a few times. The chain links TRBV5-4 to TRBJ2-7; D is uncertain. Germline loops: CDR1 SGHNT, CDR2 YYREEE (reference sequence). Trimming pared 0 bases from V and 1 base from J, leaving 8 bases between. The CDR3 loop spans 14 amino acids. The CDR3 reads CASSLAASSYEQYF. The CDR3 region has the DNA TGTGCCAGCAGCTTGGCCGCCAGTTCCTACGAGCAGTACTTC.

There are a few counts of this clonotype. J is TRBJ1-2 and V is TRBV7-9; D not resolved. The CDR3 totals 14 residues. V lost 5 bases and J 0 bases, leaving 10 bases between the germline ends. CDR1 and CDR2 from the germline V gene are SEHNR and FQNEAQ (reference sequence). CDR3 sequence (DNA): TGTGCCAGCAGCCCCTCAGCAGCTAACTATGGCTACACCTTC. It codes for CASSPSAANYGYTF.

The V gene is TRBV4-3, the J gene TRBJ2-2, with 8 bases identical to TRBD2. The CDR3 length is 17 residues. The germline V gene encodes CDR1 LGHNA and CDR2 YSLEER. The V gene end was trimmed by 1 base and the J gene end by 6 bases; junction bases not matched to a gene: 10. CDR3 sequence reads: CASSQGPGSGSAGELFF. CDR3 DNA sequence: TGCGCCAGCAGCCAAGGGCCCGGGAGCGGGAGTGCCGGGGAGCTGTTTTTT.

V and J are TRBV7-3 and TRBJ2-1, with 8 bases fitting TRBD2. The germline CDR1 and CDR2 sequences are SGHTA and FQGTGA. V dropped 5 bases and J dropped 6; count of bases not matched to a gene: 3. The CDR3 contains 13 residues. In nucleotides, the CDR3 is TGTGCCAGCAGCCTCGGGGGGGCCAATGAGCAGTTCTTC. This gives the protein CASSLGGANEQFF. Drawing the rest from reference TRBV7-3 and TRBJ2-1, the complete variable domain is GAGVSQTPSNKVTEKGKYVELRCDPISGHTALYWYRQSLGQGPEFLIYFQGTGAADDSGLPNDRFFAVRPEGSVSTLKIQRTERGDSAVYLCASSLGGANEQFFGPGTRLTVL.

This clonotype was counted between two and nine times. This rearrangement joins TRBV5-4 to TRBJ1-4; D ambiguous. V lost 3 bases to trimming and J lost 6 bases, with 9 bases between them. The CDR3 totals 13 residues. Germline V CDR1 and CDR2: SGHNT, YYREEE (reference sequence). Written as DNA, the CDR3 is TGTGCCAGCAGCTGGGAGGGAGATGAAAAACTGTTTTTT. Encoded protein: CASSWEGDEKLFF.

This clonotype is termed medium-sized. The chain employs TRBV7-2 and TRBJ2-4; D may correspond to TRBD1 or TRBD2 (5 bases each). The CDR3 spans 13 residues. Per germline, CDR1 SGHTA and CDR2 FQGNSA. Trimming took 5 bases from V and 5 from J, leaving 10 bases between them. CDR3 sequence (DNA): TGTGCCAGCAGCCTCCGGGGCGAAAACATTCAGTACTTC. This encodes CASSLRGENIQYF.

The CDR3 here is CASSGESGGQPQHF. In nucleotides, the CDR3 is TGTGCCAGCAGTGGGGAATCAGGAGGACAGCCCCAGCATTTT. This rearrangement joins TRBV2 to TRBJ1-5; no clear D. From germline, CDR1 is SNHLY and CDR2 FYNNEI. V shed 4 bases and J shed 7 bases, with 14 bases lying between them. This CDR3 has 14 amino acids.

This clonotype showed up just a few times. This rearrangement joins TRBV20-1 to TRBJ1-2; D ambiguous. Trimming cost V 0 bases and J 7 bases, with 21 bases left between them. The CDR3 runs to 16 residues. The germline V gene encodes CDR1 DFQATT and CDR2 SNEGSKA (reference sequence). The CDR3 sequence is CSARDSGRRVSGGYTF. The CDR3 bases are TGCAGTGCTAGAGATTCGGGCAGGAGAGTGAGTGGTGGCTACACCTTC.

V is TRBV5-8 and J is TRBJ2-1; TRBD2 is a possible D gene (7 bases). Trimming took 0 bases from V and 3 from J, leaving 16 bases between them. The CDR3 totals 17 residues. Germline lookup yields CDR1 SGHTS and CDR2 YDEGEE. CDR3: CASSLARGGFNYNEQFF. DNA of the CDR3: TGTGCCAGCAGCTTGGCTAGGGGGGGGTTTAACTACAATGAGCAGTTCTTC. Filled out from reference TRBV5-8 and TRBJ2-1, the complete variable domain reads EAGVTQSPTHLIKTRGQQATLRCSPISGHTSVYWYQQALGLGLQFLLWYDEGEERNRGNFPPRFSGRQFPNYSSELNVNALELEDSALYLCASSLARGGFNYNEQFFGPGTRLTVL.

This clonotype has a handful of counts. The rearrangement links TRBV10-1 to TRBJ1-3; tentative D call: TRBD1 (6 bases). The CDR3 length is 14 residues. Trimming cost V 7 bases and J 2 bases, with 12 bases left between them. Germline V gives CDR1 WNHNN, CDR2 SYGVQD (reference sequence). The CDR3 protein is CASTAGAAGNTIYF. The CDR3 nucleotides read TGCGCCAGCACGGCAGGGGCTGCTGGAAACACCATATATTTT.

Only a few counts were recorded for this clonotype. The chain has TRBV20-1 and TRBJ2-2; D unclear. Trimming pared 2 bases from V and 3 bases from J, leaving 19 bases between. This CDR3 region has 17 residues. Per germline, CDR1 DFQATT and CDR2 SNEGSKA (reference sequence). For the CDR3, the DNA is TGCAGTGCTAGACGTCGGCTCCCACGAAGTGACACCGGGGAGCTGTTTTTT. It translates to CSARRRLPRSDTGELFF.

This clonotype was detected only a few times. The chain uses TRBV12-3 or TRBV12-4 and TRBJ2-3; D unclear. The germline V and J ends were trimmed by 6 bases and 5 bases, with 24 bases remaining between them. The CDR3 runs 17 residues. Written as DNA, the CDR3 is TGTGCCAGCAGGCCCCCATGGACGCAAATGGAGCTAGATACGCAGTATTTT. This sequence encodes CASRPPWTQMELDTQYF.

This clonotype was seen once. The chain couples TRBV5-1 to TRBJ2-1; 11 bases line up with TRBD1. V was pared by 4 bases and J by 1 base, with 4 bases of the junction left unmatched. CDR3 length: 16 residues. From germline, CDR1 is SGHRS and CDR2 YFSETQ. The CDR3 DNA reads TGCGCCAGCAGCCCGGGACAGGGGGGATCCTACAATGAGCAGTTCTTC. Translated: CASSPGQGGSYNEQFF.

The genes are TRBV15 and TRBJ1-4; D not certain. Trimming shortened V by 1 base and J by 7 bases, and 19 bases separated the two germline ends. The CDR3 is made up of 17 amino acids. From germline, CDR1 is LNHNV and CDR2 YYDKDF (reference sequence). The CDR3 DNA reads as TGTGCCACCAGCAGAGGGGAAGGTGGGCCGGGTGGTGAAAAACTGTTTTTT. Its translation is CATSRGEGGPGGEKLFF.

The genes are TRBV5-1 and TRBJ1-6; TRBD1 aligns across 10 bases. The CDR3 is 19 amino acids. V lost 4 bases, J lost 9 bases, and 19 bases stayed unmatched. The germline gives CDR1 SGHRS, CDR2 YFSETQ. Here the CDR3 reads CASSTTGTGELTGGSPLHF. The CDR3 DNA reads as TGCGCCAGCAGCACGACCGGGACAGGGGAGCTCACGGGAGGTTCACCCCTCCACTTT.

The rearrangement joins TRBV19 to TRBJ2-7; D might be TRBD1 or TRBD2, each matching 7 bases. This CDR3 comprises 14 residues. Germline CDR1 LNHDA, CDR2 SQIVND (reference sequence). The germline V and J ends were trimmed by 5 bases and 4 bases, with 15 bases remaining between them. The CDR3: CASSGAGGAYEQYF. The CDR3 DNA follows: TGTGCCAGTAGTGGAGCAGGGGGGGCGTACGAGCAGTACTTC.

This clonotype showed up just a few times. For the CDR3, the DNA is TGCGCCAGCAGCCACCGGGGGCAGAACACCGGGGAGCTGTTTTTT. Translating it yields CASSHRGQNTGELFF. This sequence joins TRBV5-1 and TRBJ2-2; TRBD1 or TRBD2 may be the D gene (6 bases each). This CDR3 has 15 residues. The germline gives CDR1 SGHRS, CDR2 YFSETQ. Between the trimmed V and J ends, which lost 4 bases and 1 base, there was a span of 11 bases.

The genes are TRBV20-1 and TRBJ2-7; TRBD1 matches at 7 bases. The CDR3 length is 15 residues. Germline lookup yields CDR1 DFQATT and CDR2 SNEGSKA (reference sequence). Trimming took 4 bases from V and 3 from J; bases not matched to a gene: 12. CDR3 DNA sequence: TGCAGTGCTATTCCGGGACAGCTAGCCCGCTACGAGCAGTACTTC. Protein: CSAIPGQLARYEQYF.